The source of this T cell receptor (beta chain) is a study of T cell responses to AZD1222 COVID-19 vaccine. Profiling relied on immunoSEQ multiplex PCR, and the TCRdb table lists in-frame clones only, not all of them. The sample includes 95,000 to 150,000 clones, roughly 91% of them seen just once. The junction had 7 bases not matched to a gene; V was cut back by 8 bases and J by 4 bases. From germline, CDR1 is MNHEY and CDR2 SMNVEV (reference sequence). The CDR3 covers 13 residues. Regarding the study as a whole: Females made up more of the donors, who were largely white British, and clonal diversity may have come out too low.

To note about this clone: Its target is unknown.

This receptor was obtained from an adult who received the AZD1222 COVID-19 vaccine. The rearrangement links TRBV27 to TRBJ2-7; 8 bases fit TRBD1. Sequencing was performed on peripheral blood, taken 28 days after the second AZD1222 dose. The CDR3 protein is CASSSGGRYEQYF. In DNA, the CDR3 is TGTGCCAGCTCCTCAGGGGGCAGATACGAGCAGTACTTC.